Listed below are T cell receptor beta chains from one sample, sequenced in a study of blood T cell repertoires in COVID-19. Using immunoSEQ multiplex PCR, the repertoire was profiled, and TCRdb retains in-frame clones only, with some absent. The table shows under 150,000 clones, with 84% occurring only once. Sequencing input: PBMCs or T cells enriched from blood (not recorded which). These receptors were obtained from a man aged 35-49 years with acute COVID-19. Both conserved end residues are part of each CDR3. D genes are given only for firm matches. The size entry is marked missing in some rows and otherwise reads once, few, many or a size class.

CDR3 length: 12; J gene: TRBJ1-1; V gene: TRBV29-1; D gene: .; clone size: .; CDR3 DNA: TGCAGCGTTGGCAATCCGGGGACTGAAGCTTTCTTT; CDR3 protein: CSVGNPGTEAFF
CDR3 length: 15; J gene: TRBJ2-1; V gene: TRBV7-9; D gene: TRBD2; clone size: .; CDR3 DNA: TGTGCCAGCAGCGGACCCGGACTAGCGTGGGGTGAGCAGTTCTTC; CDR3 protein: CASSGPGLAWGEQFF
CDR3 length: 15; J gene: TRBJ2-3; V gene: TRBV7-2; D gene: TRBD2; clone size: few; CDR3 DNA: TGTGCCAGCAGCTTTCCTAGCGGGGGAGGAGATACGCAGTATTTT; CDR3 protein: CASSFPSGGGDTQYF
CDR3 length: 14; J gene: TRBJ2-3; V gene: TRBV11-2; D gene: TRBD2; clone size: .; CDR3 DNA: TGTGCCAGCAGCTCCGGACTAGCGGGAGATACGCAGTATTTT; CDR3 protein: CASSSGLAGDTQYF
CDR3 length: 13; J gene: TRBJ1-5; V gene: TRBV3-1/TRBV3-2; D gene: .; clone size: .; CDR3 DNA: TGTGCCAGCAGCCAAGATGCGGGTCAGCCCCAGCATTTT; CDR3 protein: CASSQDAGQPQHF
CDR3 length: 16; J gene: TRBJ1-1; V gene: TRBV4-3; D gene: .; clone size: once; CDR3 DNA: TGCGCCAGCAGCCAAGATAGGGCAGGGATGAACACTGAAGCTTTCTTT; CDR3 protein: CASSQDRAGMNTEAFF
CDR3 length: 16; J gene: TRBJ2-7; V gene: TRBV28; D gene: TRBD1; clone size: .; CDR3 DNA: TGTGCCAGCAGTTTACCGGGACAGGGGACATACCACGAGCAGTACTTC; CDR3 protein: CASSLPGQGTYHEQYF
CDR3 length: 17; J gene: TRBJ2-5; V gene: TRBV7-9; D gene: .; clone size: .; CDR3 DNA: TGTGCCAGCAGCTTAGACCGGGACACACTGTACCAAGAGACCCAGTACTTC; CDR3 protein: CASSLDRDTLYQETQYF
CDR3 length: 16; J gene: TRBJ1-5; V gene: TRBV6-2/TRBV6-3; D gene: .; clone size: once; CDR3 DNA: TGTGCCAGCAGTTACTCGGGGGGATATAGCAATCAGCCCCAGCATTTT; CDR3 protein: CASSYSGGYSNQPQHF
CDR3 length: 13; J gene: TRBJ2-2; V gene: TRBV7-2; D gene: .; clone size: few; CDR3 DNA: TGTGCCAGCAGCTCCGCGAACACCGGGGAGCTGTTTTTT; CDR3 protein: CASSSANTGELFF
CDR3 length: 12; J gene: TRBJ2-2; V gene: TRBV11-2; D gene: .; clone size: .; CDR3 DNA: TGTGCCAGCAGCTTAACCGGCGGGGAGCTGTTTTTT; CDR3 protein: CASSLTGGELFF
CDR3 length: 12; J gene: TRBJ1-2; V gene: TRBV2; D gene: .; clone size: .; CDR3 DNA: TGTGCCAGCAGTATAGGACTCTATGGCTACACCTTC; CDR3 protein: CASSIGLYGYTF
CDR3 length: 17; J gene: TRBJ2-1; V gene: TRBV7-7; D gene: TRBD2; clone size: .; CDR3 DNA: TGTGCCAGCAGCCCGGATCTCGGGGCGGGAGGGCAAAATGAGCAGTTCTTC; CDR3 protein: CASSPDLGAGGQNEQFF
CDR3 length: 13; J gene: TRBJ1-5; V gene: TRBV4-3; D gene: .; clone size: .; CDR3 DNA: TGCGCCAGCAGCCAAGTACCGGGTCGGCCCCAGCATTTT; CDR3 protein: CASSQVPGRPQHF
CDR3 length: 17; J gene: TRBJ2-2; V gene: TRBV9; D gene: .; clone size: .; CDR3 DNA: TGTGCCAGCAGCGAAACTGCGGGGCAGGGAGAGGCCGGGGAGCTGTTTTTT; CDR3 protein: CASSETAGQGEAGELFF
CDR3 length: 13; J gene: TRBJ2-1; V gene: TRBV27; D gene: .; clone size: .; CDR3 DNA: TGTGCCAGCAGTTTAGTACGGGTCGGTGAGCAGTTCTTC; CDR3 protein: CASSLVRVGEQFF
CDR3 length: 12; J gene: TRBJ1-1; V gene: TRBV12-3/TRBV12-4; D gene: .; clone size: .; CDR3 DNA: TGTGCCAGCAGTTTAGCCGGGGGATCAGCTTTCTTT; CDR3 protein: CASSLAGGSAFF
CDR3 length: 14; J gene: TRBJ1-6; V gene: TRBV6-5; D gene: .; clone size: .; CDR3 DNA: TGTGCCAGCAGGCAGGGGTTTTCTAATTCACCCCTCCACTTT; CDR3 protein: CASRQGFSNSPLHF
CDR3 length: 16; J gene: TRBJ1-5; V gene: TRBV2; D gene: TRBD1; clone size: .; CDR3 DNA: TGTGCCAGCAGTTCCAGACAGGGCTTAGGCAATCAGCCCCAGCATTTT; CDR3 protein: CASSSRQGLGNQPQHF
CDR3 length: 13; J gene: TRBJ2-7; V gene: TRBV24-1; D gene: TRBD1; clone size: .; CDR3 DNA: TGTGCCACCAGTGACCTGGACAGGGACGAGCAGTACTTC; CDR3 protein: CATSDLDRDEQYF
CDR3 length: 14; J gene: TRBJ2-7; V gene: TRBV11-2; D gene: TRBD2; clone size: .; CDR3 DNA: TGTGCCAGCAGCTTAGGCGGGAGTCTGTACGAGCAGTACTTC; CDR3 protein: CASSLGGSLYEQYF
CDR3 length: 16; J gene: TRBJ2-3; V gene: TRBV5-1; D gene: TRBD2; clone size: .; CDR3 DNA: TGCGCCAGCAGCTTGGCTCTAGCGGGAGGGACAGATACGCAGTATTTT; CDR3 protein: CASSLALAGGTDTQYF
CDR3 length: 13; J gene: TRBJ2-7; V gene: TRBV29-1; D gene: TRBD1; clone size: .; CDR3 DNA: TGCAGCGTTGCCGCGACAGGGTCGGGGGAGCAGTACTTC; CDR3 protein: CSVAATGSGEQYF
CDR3 length: 12; J gene: TRBJ2-7; V gene: TRBV9; D gene: .; clone size: once; CDR3 DNA: TGTGCCAGCGGTAGTAACGGGTACGAGCAGTACTTC; CDR3 protein: CASGSNGYEQYF
CDR3 length: 16; J gene: TRBJ1-2; V gene: TRBV7-8; D gene: .; clone size: once; CDR3 DNA: TGTGCCAGCAGCTTAGAGTCGGGGACAAGTTTTGCTGGCTACACCTTC; CDR3 protein: CASSLESGTSFAGYTF
CDR3 length: 15; J gene: TRBJ2-1; V gene: TRBV5-1; D gene: .; clone size: .; CDR3 DNA: TGCGCCAGCACTCGGGACTCGAGCTCCTACAATGAGCAGTTCTTC; CDR3 protein: CASTRDSSSYNEQFF
CDR3 length: 15; J gene: TRBJ1-2; V gene: TRBV2; D gene: TRBD1; clone size: .; CDR3 DNA: TGTGCCAGCCGGGATCCCGACAGGGGGGACTATGGCTACACCTTC; CDR3 protein: CASRDPDRGDYGYTF